These T cell receptor beta chains were read from a single sample in a study of T cells in Graves' hyperthyroidism and ophthalmopathy. One entry per CDR3 protein, called by TCRdb with MiXCR from the multiplex PCR reads. This sample has around 620,000 distinct CDR3 sequences; about 14% occur once, and the top ten carry approximately 6.4%. Source material: blood. Receptor source: a woman aged 18-30 years with Graves' ophthalmopathy. The CDR3 runs from the conserved cysteine through the conserved F or W. D genes are given only for firm matches. Size values are once, few and many counts, or a class for expanded clones, and some rows have none.

J gene,clone size,V gene,D gene,CDR3 DNA,CDR3 protein
TRBJ2-1,many,TRBV11-2,TRBD2,TGTGCCAGCAGCTTAGCGGGAGGGCATAATGAGCAGTTCTTC,CASSLAGGHNEQFF
TRBJ2-2,.,TRBV12-3/TRBV12-4,TRBD2,TGTGCCAGCAGATCAAGCGGGAGGGCCTCGGGCGGGGAGCTGTTTTTT,CASRSSGRASGGELFF
TRBJ2-7,.,TRBV20-1,TRBD2,TGCGCCATTGGCGGGCTAGCGGGAGGCCACTACGAGCAGTACTTC,CAIGGLAGGHYEQYF
TRBJ1-3,few,TRBV29-1,.,TGCAGCCTCCCTTCCAACAGGGTCAGTGGAAACACCATATATTTT,CSLPSNRVSGNTIYF
TRBJ1-1,many,TRBV12-5,.,TGTGCTAGTGGTGGAGGGCGGTATCGATTCGGAGGCACTGAAGCTTTCTTT,CASGGGRYRFGGTEAFF
TRBJ2-7,many,TRBV19,.,TGTGCCAGTAGTAGGACCGGGAGCACCTATGACGAGCAGTACTTC,CASSRTGSTYDEQYF
TRBJ2-7,.,TRBV7-9,.,TGTGCCAGCAGCGTACAGGGCTACAAGCAGTACTTC,CASSVQGYKQYF
TRBJ2-6,few,TRBV19,TRBD2,TGTGCCAGTAGTGGCCTGACTAGCGGGCACTCTGGGGCCAACGTCCTGACTTTC,CASSGLTSGHSGANVLTF
TRBJ1-6,.,TRBV2,.,TGTGCCAGCAGTGGACCTTCACCCCTCCACTTT,CASSGPSPLHF
TRBJ2-3,many,TRBV7-2,TRBD2,TGTGCCAGCAGCTTAGCACGGGGACTAGCGGCAGATACGCAGTATTTT,CASSLARGLAADTQYF
TRBJ1-2,.,TRBV20-1,TRBD1,TGCAGTGCTAGACCTCCCACAGGGGGAATAAAGAATGGCTACACCTTC,CSARPPTGGIKNGYTF
TRBJ1-2,few,TRBV30,.,TGTGCCTGGAGGTATACAGGGAACTATGGCTACACCTTC,CAWRYTGNYGYTF
TRBJ2-1,many,TRBV2,TRBD2,TGTGCCAGCGGGGAGGGGTTCAATGAGCAGTTCTTC,CASGEGFNEQFF
TRBJ2-7,many,TRBV28,TRBD1,TGTGCCAGCAGTTCGTCCGGGACAGGGCGCTACGAGCAGTACTTC,CASSSSGTGRYEQYF
TRBJ2-2,.,TRBV19,.,TGTGCCAGTAGTCGTATAGGGTCCGGGGAGCTGTTTTTT,CASSRIGSGELFF
TRBJ2-2,many,TRBV27,TRBD2,TGTGCCAGCAGAGGGCTAGCGGTCCTCAACACCGGGGAGCTGTTTTTT,CASRGLAVLNTGELFF
TRBJ2-5,few,TRBV12-3/TRBV12-4,TRBD2,TGTGCCAGCAGTTCCGGACTAGCGGCCTTGAGGTACTTC,CASSSGLAALRYF
TRBJ1-2,.,TRBV6-5,TRBD1,TGTGCCAGCAGTTTTATCAGGGGGATAACCGAATATTATGGCTACACCTTC,CASSFIRGITEYYGYTF
TRBJ1-1,many,TRBV5-5,.,TGTGCCAGCAGCGGGGCTGCCTCCACTGAAGCTTTCTTT,CASSGAASTEAFF
TRBJ2-1,many,TRBV12-3/TRBV12-4,TRBD2,TGTGCCAGCACGGAGCGGGAGGGCGGAGAGCAGTTCTTC,CASTEREGGEQFF
TRBJ1-2,many,TRBV3-1,.,TGTGCCAGCACCCCAGAGACGGACGGAACCTATGGCTACACCTTC,CASTPETDGTYGYTF
TRBJ2-1,many,TRBV10-3,.,TGTGCCATCAGTGACCAACCGGGGGGCGGGAAGAAGGATGAGCAGTTCTTC,CAISDQPGGGKKDEQFF
TRBJ2-7,many,TRBV7-9,.,TGTGCCAGCAGCTTAGTAACAGGGTACACCTACGAGCAGTACTTC,CASSLVTGYTYEQYF
TRBJ2-2,.,TRBV27,.,TGTGCCAGCAGAGCCGGGACAAAATTTACCGGGGAGCTGTTTTTT,CASRAGTKFTGELFF
TRBJ2-7,few,TRBV29-1,TRBD2,TGCAGCGTTGAGGCCTCGCGGGAGAGACATTACGAGCAGTACTTC,CSVEASRERHYEQYF
TRBJ1-1,.,TRBV7-9,.,TGTGCCAGCAGCTTTTCCGGGGACGGTCTCACTGAAGCTTTCTTT,CASSFSGDGLTEAFF
TRBJ1-5,many,TRBV3-1,.,TGTGCCAGCAGCCAAGTTCCGACGATCGTTCAGCCCCAGCATTTT,CASSQVPTIVQPQHF
TRBJ2-7,many,TRBV28,.,TGTGCCAGCAGTACCGACGGAGCCTACGAGCAGTACTTC,CASSTDGAYEQYF
TRBJ2-5,.,TRBV7-9,.,TGTGCCAGCAGTCCACTTCCAAGGGTTCAAGAGACCCAGTACTTC,CASSPLPRVQETQYF
TRBJ2-1,.,TRBV29-1,.,TGCAGCGTTGAAGGGCTAAACTACAATGAGCAGTTCTTC,CSVEGLNYNEQFF
TRBJ2-7,many,TRBV6-1,TRBD1,TGTGCCAGCAGCCAGGACAGGGGCCACGAGCAGTACTTC,CASSQDRGHEQYF
TRBJ1-5,many,TRBV10-3,TRBD1,TGTGCCATCAGTGAGCCGGACAGGAGGGATCAGCCCCAGCATTTT,CAISEPDRRDQPQHF
TRBJ2-5,many,TRBV7-9,TRBD2,TGTGCCAGCAGCTTAGGAGGCGGGAGGGCCGCAGGTTCCGGGACCCAGTACTTC,CASSLGGGRAAGSGTQYF
TRBJ1-2,.,TRBV11-2,.,TGTGCCAGCAGCCGGGGACCGTCCTTGGGAAGCTACACCTTC,CASSRGPSLGSYTF
TRBJ1-2,many,TRBV27,TRBD1,TGTGCCAGCAGTTCCCGGGACAGCCCTAAGGGTGGCTACACCTTC,CASSSRDSPKGGYTF
TRBJ2-1,many,TRBV12-3/TRBV12-4,TRBD2,TGTGCCAGCAGTCCTCGGGTAGCGGGAGGCAATGAGCAGTTCTTC,CASSPRVAGGNEQFF
TRBJ2-1,.,TRBV7-9,TRBD1,TGTGCCAGCAGCCCAAGTCACTCCGGGACAGGGGAGACTGAGCAGTTCTTC,CASSPSHSGTGETEQFF
TRBJ2-3,few,TRBV9,TRBD2,TGTGCCAGCAGCGTAGCTGTAGCGGGAGGGGAAGATACGCAGTATTTT,CASSVAVAGGEDTQYF
TRBJ2-1,.,TRBV7-2,TRBD2,TGTGCCAGCAGGCTGACTAGCGGGTCAGGGTATGAGCAGTTCTTC,CASRLTSGSGYEQFF
TRBJ2-3,many,TRBV28,.,TGTGCCACACTAGGACCCACAGATACGCAGTATTTT,CATLGPTDTQYF
TRBJ2-1,many,TRBV30,TRBD2,TGTGCCTGGAGTGGGGCTAGCGGGAGTCTTAATGAGCAGTTCTTC,CAWSGASGSLNEQFF
TRBJ1-2,few,TRBV28,TRBD1,TGTGCCAGCAGTTTATGGCGGGACAGGGGAAACTATGGCTACACCTTC,CASSLWRDRGNYGYTF
TRBJ2-7,many,TRBV20-1,TRBD2,TGCAGTGCTAGAGATAATTTGGCGGGGGCCTACGAGCAGTACTTC,CSARDNLAGAYEQYF
TRBJ1-5,.,TRBV9,.,TGTGCCAGCAGCACAGGTATCAATCAGCCCCAGCATTTT,CASSTGINQPQHF
TRBJ1-1,many,TRBV12-3/TRBV12-4,.,TGTGCCAGCACAGGGCACACTGAAGCTTTCTTT,CASTGHTEAFF
TRBJ1-2,.,TRBV5-1,.,TGCGCCAGCAGCTTGGAAGGGCTCTATGGCTACACCTTC,CASSLEGLYGYTF
TRBJ2-1,.,TRBV9,.,TGTGCCAGCAGCCCCCGCGTCACCCCCCCCTACAATGAGCAGTTCTTC,CASSPRVTPPYNEQFF
TRBJ2-1,many,TRBV20-1,TRBD2,TGCAGTGCTAGACCGGGACTAGCGGGAGGGACCTCCTACAATGAGCAGTTCTTC,CSARPGLAGGTSYNEQFF
TRBJ1-5,.,TRBV6-1,.,TGTGCCAGCAGTGAGTATATTCAGCCCCAGCATTTT,CASSEYIQPQHF
TRBJ1-5,many,TRBV12-3/TRBV12-4,.,TGTGCCAGCAGTTTGCAGGCCTTTAGCAATCAGCCCCAGCATTTT,CASSLQAFSNQPQHF
TRBJ1-5,many,TRBV7-8,.,TGTGCCAGCAGCTTACATCGGGACCGGCCCCAGCATTTT,CASSLHRDRPQHF
TRBJ2-7,many,TRBV28,TRBD1,TGTGCCAGCAGTTTAAGCGTTGTGACAGGGGACTCCTACGAGCAGTACTTC,CASSLSVVTGDSYEQYF
TRBJ2-7,.,TRBV24-1,TRBD2,TGTGCCACCAGTGCCGGAGCGGGAGGGTCATACGAGCAGTACTTC,CATSAGAGGSYEQYF
TRBJ1-1,many,TRBV2,TRBD1,TGTGCCAGCAGTGAACAGGGGGCGCTTACGTCTGAAGCTTTCTTT,CASSEQGALTSEAFF
TRBJ2-7,.,TRBV29-1,.,TGCAGCGTAGCGGGTTTTTCCTACGAGCAGTACTTC,CSVAGFSYEQYF
TRBJ2-3,many,TRBV7-9,.,TGTGCCAGCAGCTTAATTGGACTGGGAAGGACAGATACGCAGTATTTT,CASSLIGLGRTDTQYF
TRBJ2-2,few,TRBV7-3,.,TGTGCCAGCAGCTTCTATCCCGGGGAGCTGTTTTTT,CASSFYPGELFF
TRBJ2-1,few,TRBV9,.,TGTGCCAGCAGCCCCCGGAGACAGGGAGGAAACAATGAGCAGTTCTTC,CASSPRRQGGNNEQFF
TRBJ1-3,.,TRBV25-1,.,TGTGCCAGCAGGGCATATCATCGACAGGAATTGGGAAACACCATATATTTT,CASRAYHRQELGNTIYF
TRBJ2-5,.,TRBV7-9,.,TGTGCCAGCAGCTCCTCTCCTAGCTCCCCGGGAGAGACCCAGTACTTC,CASSSSPSSPGETQYF